This record looks at one TCR beta chain sequence and its context. Its antigen is not identified. Produced via immunoSEQ multiplex PCR; TCRdb's table is partial and in-frame only. Of roughly 570,000 clones in the sample, about 98% are singletons; the top ten hold 0.3%. This sample is part of a study of shared clonotypes between healthy human individuals. Study overall: The study used three CD4 naive, three CD4 memory, two CD8 naive and one CD8 memory plate per donor. Study findings and constraints: Clonotype sharing among donors, it was expected, would be affected by sequencing depth. Clonotype sharing across several donors was observed for about 4.8% of naive CD4 clonotypes.

Deletions cut 5 bases from V and 3 bases from J, with 14 bases between. CDR1 MGHRA and CDR2 YSYEKL come from the germline V gene. This CDR3 region has 15 residues. The naive CD8 subset, CD45RO-negative cells positively selected for CCR7, excluded terminally differentiated effector memory CD45RA+ cells. Each of the donors was a healthy adult who was HIV-negative and had not had a recent acute infection or vaccination. Sequenced input: naive CD8+ T cells sorted from blood. The J gene is TRBJ1-5, the V gene TRBV4-1; D possibly corresponds to TRBD1 (6 bases). The origin of this receptor is a man aged 30 to 39 in good health. The CDR3 DNA sequence: TGCGCCAGCAGCTACAACAGGGACCCCAATCAGCCCCAGCATTTT. This encodes CASSYNRDPNQPQHF.